Listed below are T cell receptor beta chains from one sample, sequenced in a study of cytomegalovirus exposure and HLA in healthy donors. Profiled with immunoSEQ multiplex PCR; TCRdb holds only in-frame clones, not every one. The sample's table shows 90,000 to 120,000 clones. Sequencing used PBMCs. The origin of the receptors is a man in his fifties in good health and CMV-seronegative. Both conserved end residues are part of each CDR3. The order of the fields is J gene, V gene, D gene, CDR3 DNA, CDR3 protein. The D gene is left open where the match is weak.

j_gene: TRBJ2-1; v_gene: TRBV18; d_gene: -; CDR3nt: TGTGCCAGCTCACCAATGGTACAGAACAATGAGCAGTTCTTC; CDR3aa: CASSPMVQNNEQFF
j_gene: TRBJ2-2; v_gene: TRBV5-1; d_gene: TRBD2; CDR3nt: TGCGCCAGCAGTATCCTAGCGGGTACCGCGAACACCGGGGAGCTGTTTTTT; CDR3aa: CASSILAGTANTGELFF
j_gene: TRBJ1-6; v_gene: TRBV4-2; d_gene: -; CDR3nt: TGTGCCAGCAGCCAAGTTACAGGCTATAATTCACCCCTCCACTTT; CDR3aa: CASSQVTGYNSPLHF
j_gene: TRBJ2-1; v_gene: TRBV13; d_gene: -; CDR3nt: TGTGCCAGCAGCTCCACGAGCTCCTACAATGAGCAGTTCTTC; CDR3aa: CASSSTSSYNEQFF
j_gene: TRBJ1-5; v_gene: TRBV4-2; d_gene: -; CDR3nt: TGTGCCAGCAGCCAAGTCCCAGGGAGCAATCAGCCCCAGCATTTT; CDR3aa: CASSQVPGSNQPQHF
j_gene: TRBJ1-2; v_gene: TRBV19; d_gene: -; CDR3nt: TGTGCCAGTAGTATAGAGCGCGGCTATGGCTACACCTTC; CDR3aa: CASSIERGYGYTF
j_gene: TRBJ1-1; v_gene: TRBV5-1; d_gene: -; CDR3nt: TGCGCCAGCAGCTTGGTAAGGGGAGGAGGGACTGAAGCTTTCTTT; CDR3aa: CASSLVRGGGTEAFF
j_gene: TRBJ1-5; v_gene: TRBV7-2; d_gene: TRBD1; CDR3nt: TGTGCCAGCAGCGGGGACAGGGGTGATGGCCAGCCCCAGCATTTT; CDR3aa: CASSGDRGDGQPQHF
j_gene: TRBJ2-7; v_gene: TRBV7-8; d_gene: -; CDR3nt: TGTGCCAGCCGGGATCTGTACGAGCAGTACTTC; CDR3aa: CASRDLYEQYF
j_gene: TRBJ2-7; v_gene: TRBV10-2; d_gene: -; CDR3nt: TGCGCCAGCAGAGGAATAGCCCTATCCTACGAGCAGTACTTC; CDR3aa: CASRGIALSYEQYF
j_gene: TRBJ2-5; v_gene: TRBV27; d_gene: -; CDR3nt: TGTGCCAGCAGTTTATTCGGATCGGGAATTGGCCAAGAGACCCAGTACTTC; CDR3aa: CASSLFGSGIGQETQYF
j_gene: TRBJ1-3; v_gene: TRBV6-5; d_gene: -; CDR3nt: TGTGCCAGCAGTTACTCCCTTTCCGGAAACACCATATATTTT; CDR3aa: CASSYSLSGNTIYF
j_gene: TRBJ1-2; v_gene: TRBV5-1; d_gene: TRBD1; CDR3nt: TGCGCCAGCAGTCGTGGGCCCCCGGGACAGGGGGGGGGCTACACCTTC; CDR3aa: CASSRGPPGQGGGYTF
j_gene: TRBJ2-5; v_gene: TRBV9; d_gene: TRBD2; CDR3nt: TGTGCCAGCAGCCCGCGACTAGCGGGGGCCCAAGAGACCCAGTACTTC; CDR3aa: CASSPRLAGAQETQYF
j_gene: TRBJ1-4; v_gene: TRBV6-5; d_gene: -; CDR3nt: TGTGCCAGCAGTTACGGCCACAACAATGAAAAACTGTTTTTT; CDR3aa: CASSYGHNNEKLFF
j_gene: TRBJ2-4; v_gene: TRBV4-2; d_gene: TRBD2; CDR3nt: TGTGCCAGCAGCCCGCAGGCGGGAGCGTCCAAAAACATTCAGTACTTC; CDR3aa: CASSPQAGASKNIQYF
j_gene: TRBJ1-1; v_gene: TRBV27; d_gene: -; CDR3nt: TGTGCCAGCAGTTCCCTTGCAGAGCGGAACACTGAAGCTTTCTTT; CDR3aa: CASSSLAERNTEAFF
j_gene: TRBJ2-7; v_gene: TRBV4-3; d_gene: -; CDR3nt: TGCGCCAGCAGCCCGGCGGCAGAGATAACCTACGAGCAGTACTTC; CDR3aa: CASSPAAEITYEQYF
j_gene: TRBJ2-5; v_gene: TRBV5-4; d_gene: -; CDR3nt: TGTGCCAGCTTGGACACCCGAAGTCCAGAGACCCAGTACTTC; CDR3aa: CASLDTRSPETQYF
j_gene: TRBJ1-6; v_gene: TRBV2; d_gene: -; CDR3nt: TGTGCCAGCAATGGGGGCGTAGGAAATTCACCCCTCCACTTT; CDR3aa: CASNGGVGNSPLHF
j_gene: TRBJ2-1; v_gene: TRBV14; d_gene: -; CDR3nt: TGTGCCAGCAGCCGGGGGCCTTACAATGAGCAGTTCTTC; CDR3aa: CASSRGPYNEQFF
j_gene: TRBJ2-2; v_gene: TRBV7-3; d_gene: TRBD2; CDR3nt: TGTGCCAGCAGCTCGCGAAGTAGCGGGAAAGCGACCGGGGAGCTGTTTTTT; CDR3aa: CASSSRSSGKATGELFF
j_gene: TRBJ1-2; v_gene: TRBV5-5; d_gene: -; CDR3nt: TGTGCCAGCAGCTTGTCCACGGGTGTTCAATCGTATGGCTACACCTTC; CDR3aa: CASSLSTGVQSYGYTF
j_gene: TRBJ1-1; v_gene: TRBV19; d_gene: -; CDR3nt: TGTGCCAGTAGTATACTTTTGAACACTGAAGCTTTCTTT; CDR3aa: CASSILLNTEAFF
j_gene: TRBJ2-1; v_gene: TRBV11-3; d_gene: -; CDR3nt: TGTGCCAGCAGCCCTATAAGAAATGAGCAGTTCTTC; CDR3aa: CASSPIRNEQFF
j_gene: TRBJ1-2; v_gene: TRBV29-1; d_gene: TRBD1; CDR3nt: TGCAGCGTTGAAGGGGGGACAGGGAACTATGGCTACACCTTC; CDR3aa: CSVEGGTGNYGYTF
j_gene: TRBJ2-1; v_gene: TRBV7-9; d_gene: TRBD1; CDR3nt: TGTGCCAGCAGCTGGGAGGGACAGGGTTATAATGAGCAGTTCTTC; CDR3aa: CASSWEGQGYNEQFF
j_gene: TRBJ2-7; v_gene: TRBV7-2; d_gene: -; CDR3nt: TGTGCCAGCAGCTCACCCCCGGACAGAGAATACGAGCAGTACTTC; CDR3aa: CASSSPPDREYEQYF
j_gene: TRBJ1-4; v_gene: TRBV4-1; d_gene: -; CDR3nt: TGCGCCAGCAGCCAAGAGGGTCGGGGGGCGTCTAATGAAAAACTGTTTTTT; CDR3aa: CASSQEGRGASNEKLFF
j_gene: TRBJ2-4; v_gene: TRBV19; d_gene: TRBD1; CDR3nt: TGTGCCAGCTCCCTTCCGGGACAGGGGGCCCTCGCCAAAAACATTCAGTACTTC; CDR3aa: CASSLPGQGALAKNIQYF
j_gene: TRBJ2-6; v_gene: TRBV18; d_gene: -; CDR3nt: TGTGCCAGCTCACTCGGGGGAACTGGGGCCAACGTCCTGACTTTC; CDR3aa: CASSLGGTGANVLTF
j_gene: TRBJ1-2; v_gene: TRBV7-9; d_gene: -; CDR3nt: TGTGCCAGCAGCCCCCAAAGCGTGAGGCAGAACTATGGCTACACCTTC; CDR3aa: CASSPQSVRQNYGYTF
j_gene: TRBJ2-7; v_gene: TRBV4-3; d_gene: -; CDR3nt: TGCGCCAGCAGCCAAGATCCGGGGACTTCTCCCGAGTACTTC; CDR3aa: CASSQDPGTSPEYF
j_gene: TRBJ2-2; v_gene: TRBV7-2; d_gene: -; CDR3nt: TGTGCCAGCAGCTTCGACTTGATGAACACCGGGGAGCTGTTTTTT; CDR3aa: CASSFDLMNTGELFF
j_gene: TRBJ2-5; v_gene: TRBV9; d_gene: -; CDR3nt: TGTGCCAGCAGCGTAGCGGACTCTCCGATTGAGACCCAGTACTTC; CDR3aa: CASSVADSPIETQYF
j_gene: TRBJ1-2; v_gene: TRBV4-3; d_gene: -; CDR3nt: TGCGCCAGCAGCCAAGGGGCAGGGCTCTATGGCTACACCTTC; CDR3aa: CASSQGAGLYGYTF
j_gene: TRBJ1-2; v_gene: TRBV10-3; d_gene: -; CDR3nt: TGTGCCATCAGTGGCCCCCCAGGGGTTAATGGCTACACCTTC; CDR3aa: CAISGPPGVNGYTF